The TCR beta chain described here comes from a study of T cells after yellow fever vaccination. One entry per CDR3 protein, called by TCRdb with MiXCR from the 5' RACE reads. The sample holds just under 600,000 distinct CDR3 sequences, roughly 14% seen once. This clonotype was detected only a few times. CDR1 and CDR2 (germline): SGHRS, YFSETQ. The CDR3 covers 13 residues. The V end was cut by 9 bases, the J end by 1 base, with 10 bases between. Material: PBMCs, obtained on the day of the yellow fever booster vaccination. The sequence came from a man aged 25-45 years who received the YFV17D yellow fever vaccine. The J gene is TRBJ2-2, the V gene TRBV5-1, with a tentative D call TRBD2 (5 bases). CDR3 DNA sequence: TGCGCCACCTCCGCGGGGAACACCGGGGAGCTGTTTTTT. Translation: CATSAGNTGELFF.